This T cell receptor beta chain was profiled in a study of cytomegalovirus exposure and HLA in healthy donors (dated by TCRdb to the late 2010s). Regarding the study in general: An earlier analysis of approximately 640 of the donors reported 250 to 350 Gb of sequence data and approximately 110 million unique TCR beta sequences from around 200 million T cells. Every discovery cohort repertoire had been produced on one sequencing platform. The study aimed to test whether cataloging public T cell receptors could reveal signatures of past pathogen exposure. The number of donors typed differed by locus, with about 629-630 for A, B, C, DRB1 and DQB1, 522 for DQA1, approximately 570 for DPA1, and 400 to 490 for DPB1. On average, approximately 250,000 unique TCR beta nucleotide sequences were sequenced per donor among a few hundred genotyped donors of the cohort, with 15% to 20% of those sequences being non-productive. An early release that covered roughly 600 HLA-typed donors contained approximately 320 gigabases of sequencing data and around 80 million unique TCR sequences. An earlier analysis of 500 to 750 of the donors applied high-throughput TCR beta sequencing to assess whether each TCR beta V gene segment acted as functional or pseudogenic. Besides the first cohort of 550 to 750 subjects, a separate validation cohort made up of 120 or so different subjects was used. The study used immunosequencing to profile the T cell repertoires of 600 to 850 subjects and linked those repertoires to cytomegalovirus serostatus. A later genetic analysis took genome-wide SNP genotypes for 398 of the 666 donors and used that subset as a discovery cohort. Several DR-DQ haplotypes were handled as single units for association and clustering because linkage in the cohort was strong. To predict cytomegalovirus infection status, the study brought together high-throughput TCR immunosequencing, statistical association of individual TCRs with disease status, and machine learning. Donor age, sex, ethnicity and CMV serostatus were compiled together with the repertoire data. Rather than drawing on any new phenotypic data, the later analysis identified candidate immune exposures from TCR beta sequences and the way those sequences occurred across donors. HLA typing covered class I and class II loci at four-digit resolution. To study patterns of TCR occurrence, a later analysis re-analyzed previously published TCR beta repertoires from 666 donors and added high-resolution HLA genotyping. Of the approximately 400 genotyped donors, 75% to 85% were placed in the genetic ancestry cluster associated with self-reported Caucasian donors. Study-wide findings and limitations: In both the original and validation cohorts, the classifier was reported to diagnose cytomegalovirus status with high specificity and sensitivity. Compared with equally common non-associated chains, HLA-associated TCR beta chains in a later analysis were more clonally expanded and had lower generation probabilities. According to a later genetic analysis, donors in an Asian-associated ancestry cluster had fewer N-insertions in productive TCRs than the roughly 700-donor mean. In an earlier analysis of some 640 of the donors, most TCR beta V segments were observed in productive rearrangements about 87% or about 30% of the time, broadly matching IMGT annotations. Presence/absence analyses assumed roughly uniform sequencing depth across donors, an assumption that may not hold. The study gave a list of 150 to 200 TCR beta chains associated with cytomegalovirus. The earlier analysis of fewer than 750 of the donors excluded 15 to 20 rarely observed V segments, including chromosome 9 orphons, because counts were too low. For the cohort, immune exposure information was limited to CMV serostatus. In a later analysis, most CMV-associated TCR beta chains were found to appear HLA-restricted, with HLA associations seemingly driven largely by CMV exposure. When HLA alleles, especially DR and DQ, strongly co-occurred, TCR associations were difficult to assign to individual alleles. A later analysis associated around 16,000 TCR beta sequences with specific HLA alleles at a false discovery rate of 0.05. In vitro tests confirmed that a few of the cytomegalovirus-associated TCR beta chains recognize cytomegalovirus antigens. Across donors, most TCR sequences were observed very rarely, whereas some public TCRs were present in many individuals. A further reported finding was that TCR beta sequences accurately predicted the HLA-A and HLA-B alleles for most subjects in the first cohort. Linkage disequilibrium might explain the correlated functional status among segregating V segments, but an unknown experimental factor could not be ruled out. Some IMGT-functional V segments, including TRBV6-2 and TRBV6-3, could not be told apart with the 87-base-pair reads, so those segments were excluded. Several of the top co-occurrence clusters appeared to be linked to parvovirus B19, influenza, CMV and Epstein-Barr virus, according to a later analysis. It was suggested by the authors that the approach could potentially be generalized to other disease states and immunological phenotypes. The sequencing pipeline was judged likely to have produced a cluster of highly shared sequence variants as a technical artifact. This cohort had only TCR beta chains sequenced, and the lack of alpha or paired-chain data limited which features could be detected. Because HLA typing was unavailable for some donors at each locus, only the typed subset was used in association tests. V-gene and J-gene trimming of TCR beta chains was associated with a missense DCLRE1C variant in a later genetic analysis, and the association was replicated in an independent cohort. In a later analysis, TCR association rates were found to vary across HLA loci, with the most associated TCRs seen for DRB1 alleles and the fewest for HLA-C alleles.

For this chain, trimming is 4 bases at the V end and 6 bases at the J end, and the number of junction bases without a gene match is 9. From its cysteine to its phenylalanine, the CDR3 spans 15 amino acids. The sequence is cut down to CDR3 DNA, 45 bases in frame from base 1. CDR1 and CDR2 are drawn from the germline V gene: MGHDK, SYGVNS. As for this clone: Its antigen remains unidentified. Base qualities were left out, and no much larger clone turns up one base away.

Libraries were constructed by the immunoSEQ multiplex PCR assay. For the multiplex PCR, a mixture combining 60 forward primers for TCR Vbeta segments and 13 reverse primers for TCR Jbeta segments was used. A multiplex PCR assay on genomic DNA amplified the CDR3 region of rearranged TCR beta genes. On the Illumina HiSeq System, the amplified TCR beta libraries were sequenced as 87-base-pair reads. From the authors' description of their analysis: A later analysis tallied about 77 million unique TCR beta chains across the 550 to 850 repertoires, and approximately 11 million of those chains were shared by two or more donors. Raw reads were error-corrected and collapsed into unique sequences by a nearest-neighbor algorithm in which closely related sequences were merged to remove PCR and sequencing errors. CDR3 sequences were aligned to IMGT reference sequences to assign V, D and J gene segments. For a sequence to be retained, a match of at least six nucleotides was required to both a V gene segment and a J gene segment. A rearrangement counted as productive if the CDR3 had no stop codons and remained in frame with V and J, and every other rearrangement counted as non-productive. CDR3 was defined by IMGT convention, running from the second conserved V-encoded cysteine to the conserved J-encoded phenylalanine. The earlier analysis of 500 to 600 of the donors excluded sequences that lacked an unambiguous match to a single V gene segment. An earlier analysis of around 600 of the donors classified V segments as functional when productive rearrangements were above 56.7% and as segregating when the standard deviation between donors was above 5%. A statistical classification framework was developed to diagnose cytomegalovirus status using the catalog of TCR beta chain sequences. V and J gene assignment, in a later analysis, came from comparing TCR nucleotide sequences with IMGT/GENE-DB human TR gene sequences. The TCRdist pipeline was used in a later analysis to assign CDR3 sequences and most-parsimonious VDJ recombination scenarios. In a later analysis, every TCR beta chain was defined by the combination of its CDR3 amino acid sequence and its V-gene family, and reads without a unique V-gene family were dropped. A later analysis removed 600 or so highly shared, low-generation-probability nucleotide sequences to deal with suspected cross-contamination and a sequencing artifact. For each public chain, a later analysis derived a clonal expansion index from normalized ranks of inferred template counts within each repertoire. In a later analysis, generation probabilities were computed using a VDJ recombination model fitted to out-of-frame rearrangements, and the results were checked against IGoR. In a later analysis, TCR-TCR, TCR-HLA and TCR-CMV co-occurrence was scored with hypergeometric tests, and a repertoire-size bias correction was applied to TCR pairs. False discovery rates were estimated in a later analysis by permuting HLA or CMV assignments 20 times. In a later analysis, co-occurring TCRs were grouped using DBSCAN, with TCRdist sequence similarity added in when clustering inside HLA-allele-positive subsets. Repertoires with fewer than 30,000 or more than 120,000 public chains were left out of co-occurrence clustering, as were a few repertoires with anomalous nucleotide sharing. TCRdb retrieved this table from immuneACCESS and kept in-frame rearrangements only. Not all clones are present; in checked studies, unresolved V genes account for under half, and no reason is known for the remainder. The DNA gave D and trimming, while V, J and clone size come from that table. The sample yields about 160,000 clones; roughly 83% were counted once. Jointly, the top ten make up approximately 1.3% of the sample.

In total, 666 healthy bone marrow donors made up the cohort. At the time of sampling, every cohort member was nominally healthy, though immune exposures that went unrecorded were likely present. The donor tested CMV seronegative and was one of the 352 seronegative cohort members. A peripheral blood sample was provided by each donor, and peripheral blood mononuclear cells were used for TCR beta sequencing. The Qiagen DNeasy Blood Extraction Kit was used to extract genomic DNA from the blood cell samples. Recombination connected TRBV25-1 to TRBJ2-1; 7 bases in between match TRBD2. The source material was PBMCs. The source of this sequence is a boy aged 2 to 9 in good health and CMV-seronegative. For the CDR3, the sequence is CASSVGGGPINEQFF. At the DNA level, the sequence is TGTGCCAGCAGTGTTGGGGGAGGGCCTATCAATGAGCAGTTCTTC.